Listed below are T cell receptor beta chains from one sample, sequenced in a study of blood T cell repertoires in COVID-19. The data were produced by immunoSEQ multiplex PCR, yet TCRdb's version contains in-frame clones alone and is incomplete. The sample records approximately 140,000 clones, around 84% being singletons. Sequences were obtained from peripheral blood. These receptors were taken from a woman aged 60-70 years with acute or convalescent COVID-19. Each CDR3 is given with its conserved first and last residue. Each record gives: V gene, D gene, J gene, clone size, CDR3 protein, CDR3 DNA. A D gene is named only where the DNA matches it firmly. The size of a clone is reported for some rows only, either as once, few or many, or as a class for expanded clones.

>TRBV11-3|TRBD1|TRBJ1-6|.
CASSSRGGQGYSPLHF
TGTGCCAGCAGCTCGAGGGGGGGACAGGGTTATTCACCCCTCCACTTT
>TRBV5-1|.|TRBJ2-1|.
CASSSLGTQYNEQFF
TGCGCCAGCAGCAGCCTCGGGACACAATACAATGAGCAGTTCTTC
>TRBV7-6|.|TRBJ2-2|.
CASSQGLPGLNTGELFF
TGTGCCAGCAGCCAGGGACTTCCCGGCCTGAACACCGGGGAGCTGTTTTTT
>TRBV5-1|TRBD1|TRBJ2-7|.
CASSEGTGRVYEQYF
TGCGCCAGCAGCGAAGGGACAGGGAGGGTCTACGAGCAGTACTTC
>TRBV28|TRBD2|TRBJ2-5|.
CASSLILAGGRWETQYF
TGTGCCAGCAGTTTAATACTAGCGGGGGGCAGATGGGAGACCCAGTACTTC
>TRBV5-4|.|TRBJ2-5|.
CASSLERVETQYF
TGTGCCAGCAGCTTGGAACGGGTTGAGACCCAGTACTTC
>TRBV7-9|.|TRBJ2-7|once
CASSLDEYEQYF
TGTGCCAGCAGCTTAGACGAGTACGAGCAGTACTTC
>TRBV5-1|TRBD1|TRBJ2-5|.
CASSTRQGGETQYF
TGCGCCAGCAGCACCCGACAGGGTGGGGAGACCCAGTACTTC
>TRBV7-6|.|TRBJ1-1|.
CASSLPQGNEAFF
TGTGCCAGCAGCTTACCCCAGGGGAATGAAGCTTTCTTT
>TRBV5-1|.|TRBJ2-2|.
CASSVGGASGELFF
TGCGCCAGCTCAGTCGGAGGGGCGAGCGGGGAGCTGTTTTTT
>TRBV20-1|TRBD2|TRBJ2-3|.
CSASQPGLEFHTDTQYF
TGCAGTGCTAGTCAGCCGGGACTAGAGTTTCACACAGATACGCAGTATTTT
>TRBV4-1|.|TRBJ1-2|.
CASSQDGAAYGYTF
TGCGCCAGCAGCCAAGATGGGGCGGCTTATGGCTACACCTTC
>TRBV7-2|TRBD1|TRBJ2-2|.
CASSPGQGEIGELFF
TGTGCCAGCAGCCCCGGACAGGGGGAAATCGGGGAGCTGTTTTTT
>TRBV9|.|TRBJ2-5|.
CASSLGLQETQYF
TGTGCCAGCAGCTTGGGACTGCAAGAGACCCAGTACTTC
>TRBV27|TRBD2|TRBJ2-3|.
CASSYAGGTSTDTQYF
TGTGCCAGCAGTTATGCGGGGGGTACCAGCACAGATACGCAGTATTTT
>TRBV5-4|TRBD2|TRBJ2-3|.
CASSSKSGGAGDTQYF
TGTGCCAGCAGCTCCAAGAGCGGGGGGGCCGGTGATACGCAGTATTTT
>TRBV11-2|.|TRBJ2-3|.
CASSLSTGTQYF
TGTGCCAGCAGCTTATCAACAGGCACGCAGTATTTT
>TRBV7-2|TRBD1|TRBJ1-1|.
CASSPRGTAMNTEAFF
TGTGCCAGCAGCCCCCGTGGGACAGCTATGAACACTGAAGCTTTCTTT
>TRBV5-1|TRBD1|TRBJ1-5|.
CASSLAGGSYQPQHF
TGCGCCAGCAGCTTGGCAGGGGGGAGCTATCAGCCCCAGCATTTT
>TRBV27|TRBD1|TRBJ2-1|.
CASSPGQGRSYNEQFF
TGTGCCAGCAGCCCTGGACAGGGGCGCTCCTACAATGAGCAGTTCTTC
>TRBV28|.|TRBJ1-6|many
CASSLAGGGYSPLHF
TGTGCCAGCAGTTTAGCGGGGGGCGGTTATTCACCCCTCCACTTT
>TRBV6-5|TRBD1|TRBJ1-2|.
CASSSGQAKSYGYTF
TGTGCCAGCAGTTCCGGACAGGCGAAGAGCTATGGCTACACCTTC
>TRBV4-3|.|TRBJ2-7|.
CASSQGIGQSGYEQYF
TGCGCCAGCAGCCAAGGGATAGGACAGTCGGGGTACGAGCAGTACTTC
>TRBV3-1/TRBV3-2|.|TRBJ1-6|.
CASSPADGGNNSPLHF
TGTGCCAGCAGCCCAGCCGACGGGGGAAATAATTCACCCCTCCACTTT
>TRBV5-1|TRBD1|TRBJ2-5|.
CASSLGTGAQETQYF
TGCGCCAGCAGCTTGGGCACAGGGGCGCAAGAGACCCAGTACTTC
>TRBV29-1|TRBD1|TRBJ2-5|.
CSVPLPRGRGTQYF
TGCAGCGTTCCCCTTCCCAGGGGGCGAGGGACCCAGTACTTC
>TRBV2|TRBD1|TRBJ2-2|.
CASRDRSANTGELFF
TGTGCCAGCAGGGACAGGAGCGCGAACACCGGGGAGCTGTTTTTT
>TRBV27|TRBD1|TRBJ2-7|.
CASTPLGDRGNEQYF
TGTGCCAGCACCCCGCTGGGGGACAGGGGCAACGAGCAGTACTTC
>TRBV5-5|.|TRBJ2-1|.
CASSLPQGTEQFF
TGTGCCAGCAGCTTGCCCCAGGGTACTGAGCAGTTCTTC
>TRBV30|.|TRBJ2-5|.
CAWSGLAFRETQYF
TGTGCCTGGAGTGGGTTAGCGTTCCGGGAGACCCAGTACTTC
>TRBV11-3|.|TRBJ1-2|.
CASSSIGGDYGYTF
TGTGCCAGCAGCTCCATCGGGGGGGATTATGGCTACACCTTC
>TRBV6-5|.|TRBJ1-1|.
CASSYRSRGNTEAFF
TGTGCCAGCAGTTACCGATCCAGGGGGAACACTGAAGCTTTCTTT
>TRBV10-3|.|TRBJ2-2|.
CAISEGTMNTGELFF
TGTGCCATCAGTGAGGGCACCATGAACACCGGGGAGCTGTTTTTT
>TRBV19|TRBD1|TRBJ2-7|.
CATAPGQGYEQYF
TGTGCCACAGCCCCGGGACAGGGTTACGAGCAGTACTTC
>TRBV5-6|.|TRBJ2-6|.
CASSLAGSPHSGANVLTF
TGTGCCAGCAGCTTGGCGGGGAGCCCCCACTCTGGGGCCAACGTCCTGACTTTC
>TRBV19|.|TRBJ1-3|.
CASSRAGRTSGNTIYF
TGTGCCAGTAGTCGGGCAGGGAGGACCTCTGGAAACACCATATATTTT
>TRBV6-2/TRBV6-3|.|TRBJ1-2|once
CASSWRGALGYTF
TGTGCCAGCAGTTGGCGGGGGGCGCTTGGCTACACCTTC
>TRBV11-3|.|TRBJ2-2|.
CASSLGGPGELFF
TGTGCCAGCAGCTTAGGGGGGCCCGGGGAGCTGTTTTTT
>TRBV9|TRBD1|TRBJ1-6|.
CASSVSPSSPGTGYSPLHF
TGTGCCAGCAGCGTATCCCCCTCCTCTCCCGGGACAGGGTATTCACCCCTCCACTTT
>TRBV6-5|TRBD1|TRBJ2-3|.
CASSSGTGFTDTQYF
TGTGCCAGCAGCTCCGGGACAGGGTTCACAGATACGCAGTATTTT
>TRBV5-1|.|TRBJ1-2|.
CASSLRTESNYGYTF
TGCGCCAGCAGCTTGAGGACAGAGAGTAACTATGGCTACACCTTC
>TRBV28|.|TRBJ2-3|.
CASSLSRVGDTQYF
TGTGCCAGCAGTTTATCCAGGGTAGGAGATACGCAGTATTTT
>TRBV5-1|.|TRBJ2-3|.
CASSRLETDTQYF
TGCGCCAGCAGCCGGTTAGAGACAGATACGCAGTATTTT
>TRBV5-4|.|TRBJ2-1|.
CASSSRGAGNEQFF
TGTGCCAGCAGCTCCCGGGGGGCGGGGAATGAGCAGTTCTTC
>TRBV5-1|.|TRBJ1-4|.
CASSLGVRPNEKLFF
TGCGCCAGCAGCTTAGGGGTTAGACCTAATGAAAAACTGTTTTTT
>TRBV27|TRBD1|TRBJ2-3|.
CASSLQGGGQYF
TGTGCCAGCAGTCTACAGGGGGGAGGGCAGTATTTT
>TRBV9|.|TRBJ1-2|.
CASSVDLDKYYGYTF
TGTGCCAGCAGCGTAGACCTGGACAAATACTATGGCTACACCTTC
>TRBV29-1|TRBD1|TRBJ2-7|.
CSVESGGKQYF
TGCAGCGTCGAATCAGGGGGTAAGCAGTACTTC
>TRBV6-5|.|TRBJ1-2|few
CASSSTGYGYTF
TGTGCCAGCAGTTCCACGGGCTATGGCTACACCTTC